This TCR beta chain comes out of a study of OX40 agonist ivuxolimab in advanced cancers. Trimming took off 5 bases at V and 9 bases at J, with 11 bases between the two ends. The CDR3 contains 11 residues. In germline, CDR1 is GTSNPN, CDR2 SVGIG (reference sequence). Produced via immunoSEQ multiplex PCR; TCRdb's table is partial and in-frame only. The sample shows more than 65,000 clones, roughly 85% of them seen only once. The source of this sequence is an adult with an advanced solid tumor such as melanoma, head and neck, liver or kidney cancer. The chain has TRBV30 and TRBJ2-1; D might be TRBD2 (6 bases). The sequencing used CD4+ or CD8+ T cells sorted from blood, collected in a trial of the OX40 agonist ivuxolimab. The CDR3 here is CAWSLAIEQFF. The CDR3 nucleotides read TGTGCCTGGTCACTAGCCATTGAGCAGTTCTTC.